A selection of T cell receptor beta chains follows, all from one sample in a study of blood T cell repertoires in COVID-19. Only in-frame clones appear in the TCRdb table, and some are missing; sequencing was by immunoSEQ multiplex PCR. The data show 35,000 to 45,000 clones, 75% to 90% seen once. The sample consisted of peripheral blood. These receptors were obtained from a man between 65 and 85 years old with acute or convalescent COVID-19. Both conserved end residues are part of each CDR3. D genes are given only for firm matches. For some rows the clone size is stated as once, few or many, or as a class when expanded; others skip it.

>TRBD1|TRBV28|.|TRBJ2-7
CASSLSRDRGHSYEQYF
TGTGCCAGCAGTTTATCGAGGGACAGGGGGCACTCCTACGAGCAGTACTTC
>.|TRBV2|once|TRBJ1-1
CASNIQGNTEAFF
TGTGCCAGCAATATACAGGGGAACACTGAAGCTTTCTTT
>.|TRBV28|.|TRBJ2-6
CASGEFRANVLTF
TGTGCCAGCGGAGAATTTCGGGCCAACGTCCTGACTTTC
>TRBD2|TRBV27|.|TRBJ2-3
CASSLGGTSGIGTDTQYF
TGTGCCAGCAGTTTAGGGGGGACTAGCGGGATAGGCACAGATACGCAGTATTTT
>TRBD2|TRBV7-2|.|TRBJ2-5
CASRARGGPTFRETQYF
TGTGCCAGCAGAGCCCGGGGGGGGCCCACTTTTCGGGAGACCCAGTACTTC
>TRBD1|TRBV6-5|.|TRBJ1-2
CASSSLTGAGGYTF
TGTGCCAGCAGTTCCTTGACAGGGGCCGGCGGCTACACCTTC
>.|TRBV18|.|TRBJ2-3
CASSPLAETDTQYF
TGTGCCAGCTCACCACTAGCGGAGACAGATACGCAGTATTTT
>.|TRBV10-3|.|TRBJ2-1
CAIAANTYNEQFF
TGTGCCATCGCAGCGAATACCTACAATGAGCAGTTCTTC
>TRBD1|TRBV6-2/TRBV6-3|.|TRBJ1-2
CASSYAGQGLYGYTF
TGTGCCAGCAGTTACGCGGGACAGGGTTTGTATGGCTACACCTTC
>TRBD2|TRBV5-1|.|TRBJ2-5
CASSLVSGRETQYF
TGCGCCAGCAGCTTGGTTAGCGGGAGAGAGACCCAGTACTTC
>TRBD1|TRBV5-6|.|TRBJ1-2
CASSLGVGTRGHGYTF
TGTGCCAGCAGCTTGGGTGTCGGTACAAGGGGGCATGGCTACACCTTC
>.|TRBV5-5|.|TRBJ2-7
CASSSEGTTSYEQYF
TGTGCCAGCAGCTCGGAGGGGACCACCTCCTACGAGCAGTACTTC
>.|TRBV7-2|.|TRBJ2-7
CASSTYQDYEQYF
TGTGCCAGCAGCACCTATCAGGACTACGAGCAGTACTTC
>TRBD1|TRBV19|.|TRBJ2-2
CASSIMPPRTGNTGELFF
TGTGCCAGTAGTATAATGCCCCCCCGGACAGGGAACACCGGGGAGCTGTTTTTT
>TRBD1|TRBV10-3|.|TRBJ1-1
CAISGDRAGEAFF
TGTGCCATCAGCGGAGACAGGGCAGGTGAAGCTTTCTTT